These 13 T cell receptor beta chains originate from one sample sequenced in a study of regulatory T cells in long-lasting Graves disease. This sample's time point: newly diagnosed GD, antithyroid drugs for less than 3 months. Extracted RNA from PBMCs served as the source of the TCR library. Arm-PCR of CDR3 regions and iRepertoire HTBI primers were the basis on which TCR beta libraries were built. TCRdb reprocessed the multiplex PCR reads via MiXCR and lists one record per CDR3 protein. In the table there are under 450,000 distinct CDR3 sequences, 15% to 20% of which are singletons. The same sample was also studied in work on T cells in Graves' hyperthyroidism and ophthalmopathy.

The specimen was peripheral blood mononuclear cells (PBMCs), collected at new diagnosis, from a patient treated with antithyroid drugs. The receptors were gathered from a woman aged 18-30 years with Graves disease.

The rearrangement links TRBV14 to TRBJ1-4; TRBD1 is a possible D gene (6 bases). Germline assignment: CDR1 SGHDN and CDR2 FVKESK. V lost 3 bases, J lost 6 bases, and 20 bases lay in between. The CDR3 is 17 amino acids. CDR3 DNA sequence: TGTGCCAGCAGCCATTTCCTAACCGGGACACTCGATGAAAAACTGTTTTTT. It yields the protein CASSHFLTGTLDEKLFF.

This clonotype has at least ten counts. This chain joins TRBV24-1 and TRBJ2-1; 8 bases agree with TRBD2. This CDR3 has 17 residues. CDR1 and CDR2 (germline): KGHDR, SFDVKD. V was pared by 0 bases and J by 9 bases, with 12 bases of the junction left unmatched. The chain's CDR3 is CATSDLQRSGSRGEQFF. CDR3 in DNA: TGTGCCACCAGTGATTTGCAACGAAGCGGGAGTCGAGGTGAGCAGTTCTTC.

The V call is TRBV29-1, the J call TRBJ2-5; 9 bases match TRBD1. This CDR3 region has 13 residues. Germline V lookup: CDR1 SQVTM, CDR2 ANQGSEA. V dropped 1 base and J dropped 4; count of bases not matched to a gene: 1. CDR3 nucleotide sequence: TGCAGCGTTGAAGGGACAGGGGTAGAGACCCAGTACTTC. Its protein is CSVEGTGVETQYF.

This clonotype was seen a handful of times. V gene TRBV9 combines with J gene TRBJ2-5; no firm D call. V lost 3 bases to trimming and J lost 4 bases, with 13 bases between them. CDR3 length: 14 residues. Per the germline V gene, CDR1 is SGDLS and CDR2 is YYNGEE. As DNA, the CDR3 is TGTGCCAGCAGCGCCCCCCTTGATCGAGAGACCCAGTACTTC. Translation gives CASSAPLDRETQYF.

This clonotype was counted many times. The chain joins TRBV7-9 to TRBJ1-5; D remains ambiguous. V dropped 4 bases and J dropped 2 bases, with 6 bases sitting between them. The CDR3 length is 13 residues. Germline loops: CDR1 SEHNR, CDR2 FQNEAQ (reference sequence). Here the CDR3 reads CASSSRGNQPQHF. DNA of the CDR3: TGTGCCAGCAGCTCGAGGGGCAATCAGCCCCAGCATTTT.

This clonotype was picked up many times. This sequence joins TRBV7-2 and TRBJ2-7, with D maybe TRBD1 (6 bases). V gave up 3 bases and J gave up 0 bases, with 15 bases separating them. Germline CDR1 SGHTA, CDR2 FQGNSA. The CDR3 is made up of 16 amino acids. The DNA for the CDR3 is TGTGCCAGCAGCTTTGGGGGACATCGGAGCTCCTACGAGCAGTACTTC. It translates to CASSFGGHRSSYEQYF.

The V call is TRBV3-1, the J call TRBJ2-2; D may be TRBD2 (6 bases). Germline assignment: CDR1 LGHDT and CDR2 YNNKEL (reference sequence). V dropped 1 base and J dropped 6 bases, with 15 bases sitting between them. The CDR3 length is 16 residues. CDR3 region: CASSQVATSWAGELFF. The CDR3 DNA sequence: TGTGCCAGCAGCCAAGTTGCTACTAGCTGGGCCGGGGAGCTGTTTTTT. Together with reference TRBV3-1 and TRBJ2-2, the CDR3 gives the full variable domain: DTAVSQTPKYLVTQMGNDKSIKCEQNLGHDTMYWYKQDSKKFLKIMFSYNNKELIINETVPNRFSPKSPDKAHLNLHINSLELGDSAVYFCASSQVATSWAGELFFGEGSRLTVL.

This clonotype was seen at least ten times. CDR3 loop: CASSGGRGGTDTQYF. The CDR3 DNA reads as TGTGCCAGCAGTGGGGGCCGAGGAGGCACAGATACGCAGTATTTT. This chain links TRBV2 with TRBJ2-3; weak D call: TRBD1 (5 bases). V was clipped by 4 bases and J by 1 base, with 12 bases between them. The CDR3 loop spans 15 amino acids. Germline V CDR1 and CDR2: SNHLY, FYNNEI.

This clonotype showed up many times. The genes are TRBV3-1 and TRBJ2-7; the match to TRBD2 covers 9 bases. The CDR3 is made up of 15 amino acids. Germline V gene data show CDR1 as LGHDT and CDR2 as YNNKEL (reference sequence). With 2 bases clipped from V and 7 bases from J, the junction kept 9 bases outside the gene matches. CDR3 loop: CASSQKAGGPGEQYF. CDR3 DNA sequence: TGTGCCAGCAGCCAAAAGGCGGGAGGGCCGGGGGAGCAGTACTTC.

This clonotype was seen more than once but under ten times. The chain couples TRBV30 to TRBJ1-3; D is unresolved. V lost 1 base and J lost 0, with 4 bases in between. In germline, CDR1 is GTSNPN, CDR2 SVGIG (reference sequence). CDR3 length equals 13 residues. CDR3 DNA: TGTGCCTGGAGTGAGAGCTCTGGAAACACCATATATTTT. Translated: CAWSESSGNTIYF.

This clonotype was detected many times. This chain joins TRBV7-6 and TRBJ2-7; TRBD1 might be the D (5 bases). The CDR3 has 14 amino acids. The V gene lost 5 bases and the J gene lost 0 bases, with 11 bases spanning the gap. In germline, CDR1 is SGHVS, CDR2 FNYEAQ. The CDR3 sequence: CASSRDSISYEQYF. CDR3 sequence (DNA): TGTGCCAGCAGCCGTGACAGTATCTCCTACGAGCAGTACTTC. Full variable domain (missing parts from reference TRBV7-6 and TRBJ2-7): GAGVSQSPRYKVTKRGQDVALRCDPISGHVSLYWYRQALGQGPEFLTYFNYEAQQDKSGLPNDRFSAERPEGSISTLTIQRTEQRDSAMYRCASSRDSISYEQYFGPGTRLTVT.

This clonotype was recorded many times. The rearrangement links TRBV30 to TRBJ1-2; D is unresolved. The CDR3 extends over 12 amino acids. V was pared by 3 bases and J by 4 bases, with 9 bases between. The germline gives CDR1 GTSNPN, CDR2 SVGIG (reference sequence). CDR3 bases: TGTGCCTGGAGCACGGTGGGCTATGGCTACACCTTC. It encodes CAWSTVGYGYTF.

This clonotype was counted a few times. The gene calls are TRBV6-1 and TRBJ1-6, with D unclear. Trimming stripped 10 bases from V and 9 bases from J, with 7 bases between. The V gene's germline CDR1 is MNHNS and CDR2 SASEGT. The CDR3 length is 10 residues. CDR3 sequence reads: CATGPSPLHF. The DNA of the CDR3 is TGTGCCACCGGCCCTTCACCCCTCCACTTT.